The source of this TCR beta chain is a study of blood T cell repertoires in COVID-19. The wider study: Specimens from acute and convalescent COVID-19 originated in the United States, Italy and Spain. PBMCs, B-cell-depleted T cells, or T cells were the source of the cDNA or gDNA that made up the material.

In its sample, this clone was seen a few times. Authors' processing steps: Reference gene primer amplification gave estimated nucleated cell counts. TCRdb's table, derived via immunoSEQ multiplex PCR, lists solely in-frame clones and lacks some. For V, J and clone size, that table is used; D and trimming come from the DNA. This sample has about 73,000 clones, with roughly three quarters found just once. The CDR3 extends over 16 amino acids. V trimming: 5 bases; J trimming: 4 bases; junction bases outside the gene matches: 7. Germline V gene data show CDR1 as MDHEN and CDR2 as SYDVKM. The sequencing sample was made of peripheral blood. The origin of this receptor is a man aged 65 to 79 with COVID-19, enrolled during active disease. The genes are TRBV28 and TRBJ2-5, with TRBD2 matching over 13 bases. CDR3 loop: CASSRWTSGSVETQYF. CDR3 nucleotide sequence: TGTGCCAGCAGTCGCTGGACTAGCGGGAGCGTAGAGACCCAGTACTTC.